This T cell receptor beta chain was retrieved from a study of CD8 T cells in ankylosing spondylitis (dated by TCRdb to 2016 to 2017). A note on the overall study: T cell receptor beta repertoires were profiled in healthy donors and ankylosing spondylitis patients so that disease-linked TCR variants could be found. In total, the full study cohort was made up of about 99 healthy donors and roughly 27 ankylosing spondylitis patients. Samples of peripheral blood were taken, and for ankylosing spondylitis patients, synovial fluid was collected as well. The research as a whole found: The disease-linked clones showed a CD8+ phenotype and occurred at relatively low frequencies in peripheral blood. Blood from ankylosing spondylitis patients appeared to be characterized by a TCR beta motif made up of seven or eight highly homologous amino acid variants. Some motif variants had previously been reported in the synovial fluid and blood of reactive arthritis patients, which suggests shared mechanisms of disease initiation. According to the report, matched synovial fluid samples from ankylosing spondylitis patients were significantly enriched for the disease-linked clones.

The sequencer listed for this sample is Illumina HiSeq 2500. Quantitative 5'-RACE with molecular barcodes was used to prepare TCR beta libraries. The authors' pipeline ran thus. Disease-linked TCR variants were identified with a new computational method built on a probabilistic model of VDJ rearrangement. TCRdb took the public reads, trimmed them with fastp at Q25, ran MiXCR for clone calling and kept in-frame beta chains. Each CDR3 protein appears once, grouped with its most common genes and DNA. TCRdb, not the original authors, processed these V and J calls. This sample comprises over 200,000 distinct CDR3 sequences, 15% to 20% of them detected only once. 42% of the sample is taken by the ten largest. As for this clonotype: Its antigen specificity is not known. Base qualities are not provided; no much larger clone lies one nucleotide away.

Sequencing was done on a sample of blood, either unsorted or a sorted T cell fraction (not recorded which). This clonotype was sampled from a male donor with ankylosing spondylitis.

For the CDR3, the sequence is CASSEDRGGNEKLFF. The DNA sequence follows: TGTGCCAGCAGCGAAGACAGGGGGGGGAATGAAAAACTGTTTTTT. The chain uses TRBV12-3 or TRBV12-4 and TRBJ1-4, with TRBD1 identical over 9 junction bases. From cysteine to phenylalanine, the CDR3 is 15 amino acids long. The read is trimmed to its CDR3 DNA, 45 bases read in frame from base 1. Relative to germline, V is missing 6 bases and J is missing 5 bases, with 7 bases of the junction outside any gene match.